A single sample is the source of the 21 T cell receptor beta chains below, sequenced in a study of shared clonotypes between healthy human individuals. TCRdb keeps only in-frame clones here, not all; method: immunoSEQ multiplex PCR. Counted here are about 1.1 million clones, approximately 78% occurring once; the ten biggest clones make up more than 0.55%. Sequencing was carried out using memory CD4+ T cells from PBMCs. Sample subset: CD45RA-negative fraction. These receptor sequences come from a man aged 18 to 35 in good health. Some clones in this sample may be carry-over from other donors' samples.

The V and J genes are TRBV4-1 and TRBJ2-7; the D gene is possibly TRBD1 (6 bases). The CDR3 totals 15 residues. V was cut by 4 bases and J by 5 bases, with 18 bases left in between. Germline V lookup: CDR1 MGHRA, CDR2 YSYEKL. The CDR3 here is CASSRKATGADEQYF. CDR3 DNA sequence: TGCGCCAGCAGCCGAAAAGCGACAGGAGCTGACGAGCAGTACTTC.

V gene TRBV5-1 combines with J gene TRBJ2-7; a weak D match, TRBD2 (6 bases). This CDR3 region has 16 residues. Germline V CDR1 and CDR2: SGHRS, YFSETQ. V gave up 1 base and J gave up 0 bases, with 14 bases separating them. The CDR3 DNA reads as TGCGCCAGCAGCTTGCTACCGGGGGAGAGCTCCTACGAGCAGTACTTC. Amino acids: CASSLLPGESSYEQYF.

The chain joins TRBV9 to TRBJ1-3; D is ambiguous. Germline V CDR1 and CDR2: SGDLS, YYNGEE. There are 13 residues in the CDR3. The germline V and J ends were trimmed by 3 bases and 8 bases, with 12 bases remaining between them. Written as DNA, the CDR3 is TGTGCCAGCAGCGCCGGGGTCCCGGACACCATATATTTT. Protein: CASSAGVPDTIYF.

This clone was seen more than once but under ten times. The J gene is TRBJ2-7, the V gene TRBV5-1; 8 bases line up with TRBD2. J gave up 6 bases and V 0 bases, and 11 bases lay outside the gene matches. CDR1 and CDR2 from the germline V gene are SGHRS and YFSETQ. The CDR3 spans 16 residues. In DNA form, the CDR3 reads TGCGCCAGCAGCTTGGACCCCGGGACTAGGGGGTCCGAGCAGTACTTC. This codes for CASSLDPGTRGSEQYF. Full variable domain (remainder filled in from reference TRBV5-1 and TRBJ2-7): KAGVTQTPRYLIKTRGQQVTLSCSPISGHRSVSWYQQTPGQGLQFLFEYFSETQRNKGNFPGRFSGRQFSNSRSEMNVSTLELGDSALYLCASSLDPGTRGSEQYFGPGTRLTVT.

The J gene is TRBJ2-1, the V gene TRBV5-1; D may be TRBD2 (5 bases). The V gene's germline CDR1 is SGHRS and CDR2 YFSETQ. The length of the CDR3 is 15 residues. The V gene lost 6 bases and the J gene lost 0 bases, with 13 bases spanning the gap. This CDR3 reads CASKLDLSSYNEQFF. In DNA, the CDR3 is TGCGCCAGCAAACTAGACCTCAGCTCCTACAATGAGCAGTTCTTC. Looking up the rest from reference TRBV5-1 and TRBJ2-1 gives the full variable domain: KAGVTQTPRYLIKTRGQQVTLSCSPISGHRSVSWYQQTPGQGLQFLFEYFSETQRNKGNFPGRFSGRQFSNSRSEMNVSTLELGDSALYLCASKLDLSSYNEQFFGPGTRLTVL.

A word on this clone: The sample contains more than one DNA sequence encoding this CDR3. The chain has TRBV5-1 and TRBJ2-2; D is uncertain. The CDR3 sequence is 15 residues long. Looked up from germline, CDR1 is SGHRS and CDR2 is YFSETQ. V was pared by 4 bases and J by 0 bases, with 10 bases between. CDR3 in DNA: TGCGCCAGCAGCCTTAGAAGTTCGAACACCGGGGAGCTGTTTTTT. Translated: CASSLRSSNTGELFF.

This clone has at least ten counts. The chain joins TRBV19 to TRBJ2-3, with unresolved D. Trimming removed 7 bases at V and 3 bases at J, with 2 bases between. Germline loops: CDR1 LNHDA, CDR2 SQIVND (reference sequence). The CDR3 runs 10 residues. CDR3 loop: CASKTDTQYF. The DNA of the CDR3 is TGTGCCAGTAAAACAGATACGCAGTATTTT.

The V gene is TRBV19, the J gene TRBJ1-2, with 10 nucleotides matching TRBD1. Germline V CDR1 and CDR2: LNHDA, SQIVND (reference sequence). This CDR3 contains 15 residues. V lost 6 bases to trimming and J lost 2 bases; unmatched junction nucleotides: 6. The CDR3 here is CASRGPGQGNYGYTF. The CDR3 DNA reads as TGTGCCAGTAGGGGACCGGGACAGGGGAACTATGGCTACACCTTC.

In its sample, this clone was seen a few times. V usage is TRBV7-2 and J usage is TRBJ1-2; 7 bases agree with TRBD1. From germline, CDR1 is SGHTA and CDR2 FQGNSA. V was clipped by 1 base and J by 3 bases; unmatched bases: 5. The CDR3 covers 15 residues. The CDR3 bases are TGTGCCAGCAGCTTAGTTCAGGGGGGCGACTATGGCTACACCTTC. Translating it yields CASSLVQGGDYGYTF.

The V and J genes are TRBV29-1 and TRBJ1-4; D is uncertain. The germline V and J ends were trimmed by 0 bases and 8 bases, with 4 bases remaining between them. Germline values: CDR1 SQVTM, CDR2 ANQGSEA. The CDR3 runs 11 residues. Here the CDR3 reads CSVEEREKLFF. The CDR3 bases are TGCAGCGTTGAAGAGCGGGAAAAACTGTTTTTT.

Concerning this clone itself: Other DNA sequences of this sample code for an identical CDR3. The CDR3 region has the DNA TGTGCCAGCAGCTCGACAGGGAGCAATCAGCCCCAGCATTTT. Encoded protein: CASSSTGSNQPQHF. The chain combines TRBV7-2 with TRBJ1-5; 7 bases agree with TRBD1. Per the germline V gene, CDR1 is SGHTA and CDR2 is FQGNSA. This CDR3 is 14 amino acids long. The J segment lost 1 base and the V segment lost 4 bases, leaving 1 base of the junction unmatched.

This clone was seen a handful of times. Other DNA sequences in this sample translate to the same CDR3. The V gene is TRBV2, the J gene TRBJ1-2, with D unclear. This CDR3 has 11 residues. Germline V gene sequence: CDR1 SNHLY, CDR2 FYNNEI. Deletions cut 4 bases from V and 4 bases from J, with 4 bases between. CDR3 amino acids: CASSVLYGYTF. The CDR3 DNA follows: TGTGCCAGCAGTGTTCTCTATGGCTACACCTTC.

This clone was seen at least ten times. J is TRBJ1-1 and V is TRBV11-2; no definite D call. This CDR3 is 12 amino acids long. From germline, CDR1 is SGHAT and CDR2 FQNNGV. V lost 3 bases and J 7 bases, leaving 9 bases between the germline ends. CDR3 sequence: CASSFLDGEAFF. CDR3 sequence (DNA): TGTGCCAGCAGCTTCCTGGACGGTGAAGCTTTCTTT.

This clone was detected a few times. The CDR3 here is CASSPDRGSWETQYF. For the CDR3, the DNA is TGTGCCAGCAGCCCGGACAGGGGATCATGGGAGACCCAGTACTTC. This chain joins TRBV7-3 and TRBJ2-5; 9 bases are a match to TRBD1. Trimming took 5 bases from V and 5 from J; bases not matched to a gene: 9. Germline V CDR1 and CDR2: SGHTA, FQGTGA. This CDR3 contains 15 residues.

The rearrangement links TRBV27 to TRBJ2-7; tentative D call: TRBD2 (6 bases). This CDR3 region has 19 residues. From germline, CDR1 is MNHEY and CDR2 SMNVEV (reference sequence). Trimming removed 1 base at V and 0 bases at J, with 22 bases between. CDR3 bases: TGTGCCAGCAGTTTATTCGAGTTCCTACGGGACTCATACTCCTACGAGCAGTACTTC. Its translation: CASSLFEFLRDSYSYEQYF.

Points on this clone: Additional DNA sequences in this sample encode the identical CDR3. The chain uses TRBV30 and TRBJ2-5; D tentatively reads TRBD1 or TRBD2 (6 bases each). The length of the CDR3 is 14 residues. Per the germline V gene, CDR1 is GTSNPN and CDR2 is SVGIG (reference sequence). Trimming stripped 3 bases from V and 2 bases from J, with 13 bases between. CDR3 nucleotides: TGTGCCTGGAGCGGGGGACAAAGACAAGAGACCCAGTACTTC. It encodes CAWSGGQRQETQYF.

This clone showed up just once. The chain has TRBV30 and TRBJ2-2, with TRBD1 matching 10 bases. CDR3 length equals 14 residues. The V gene end was trimmed by 8 bases and the J gene end by 2 bases; junction bases not matched to a gene: 5. From germline, CDR1 is GTSNPN and CDR2 SVGIG (reference sequence). CDR3 nucleotide sequence: TGTGCCAGAGACAGGGGGCTTAACACCGGGGAGCTGTTTTTT. Encoded protein: CARDRGLNTGELFF.

This chain connects TRBV2 to TRBJ2-7; 7 bases are a match to TRBD1. The germline gives CDR1 SNHLY, CDR2 FYNNEI. The CDR3 is made up of 14 amino acids. Trimming at V came to 7 bases and at J to 0 bases, leaving 6 bases not matched to a gene. Here the CDR3 reads CASTFRGTSYEQYF. The DNA of the CDR3 is TGTGCCAGCACTTTCAGGGGGACCTCCTACGAGCAGTACTTC.

This clone came up a few times. The V gene is TRBV5-1, the J gene TRBJ1-1; the D is unclear. The CDR3 length is 14 residues. CDR1 is SGHRS and CDR2 is YFSETQ in the germline V gene. V gave up 0 bases and J gave up 3 bases, with 9 bases separating them. In DNA, the CDR3 is TGCGCCAGCAGCTTGGGGGGTCGACACACTGAAGCTTTCTTT. This codes for CASSLGGRHTEAFF. Variable domain in full (rest from reference TRBV5-1 and TRBJ1-1): KAGVTQTPRYLIKTRGQQVTLSCSPISGHRSVSWYQQTPGQGLQFLFEYFSETQRNKGNFPGRFSGRQFSNSRSEMNVSTLELGDSALYLCASSLGGRHTEAFFGQGTRLTVV.

This chain uses TRBV5-5 with TRBJ1-5; perhaps TRBD1 as D (5 bases). This CDR3 is 13 amino acids long. Trimming took off 4 bases at V and 7 bases at J, with 12 bases between the two ends. Germline loops: CDR1 SGHKS, CDR2 YYEKEE (reference sequence). The chain's CDR3 is CASSGDTGQPQHF. The DNA of the CDR3 is TGTGCCAGCAGCGGGGATACAGGCCAGCCCCAGCATTTT. Based on the CDR3 plus reference TRBV5-5 and TRBJ1-5, the full variable domain is DAGVTQSPTHLIKTRGQQVTLRCSPISGHKSVSWYQQVLGQGPQFIFQYYEKEERGRGNFPDRFSARQFPNYSSELNVNALLLGDSALYLCASSGDTGQPQHFGDGTRLSIL.

The chain links TRBV10-3 to TRBJ1-6; D is unresolved. The CDR3 spans 13 residues. Germline V gene lookup returns CDR1 ENHRY and CDR2 SYGVKD. V gave up 0 bases and J gave up 9 bases, with 6 bases separating them. In nucleotides, the CDR3 is TGTGCCATCAGTGAGTCGACCGGTTCACCCCTCCACTTT. Encoded protein: CAISESTGSPLHF.